This T cell receptor beta chain was sequenced during a study of OX40 agonist ivuxolimab in advanced cancers. Method: immunoSEQ multiplex PCR; TCRdb's copy keeps in-frame clones and lacks some. The sample contains thousands of clones, 55% to 75% of which appear only once. The sequence came from an adult with an advanced solid tumor such as melanoma, head and neck, liver or kidney cancer. Sample: CD4+ or CD8+ T cells sorted from blood, taken in a trial of the OX40 agonist ivuxolimab.

The CDR3 loop reads CASSASGTSGGGRSIQYF. The DNA for the CDR3 is TGTGCCAGCAGCGCTTCCGGGACTAGCGGGGGAGGCAGGAGCATTCAGTACTTC. This chain connects TRBV9 to TRBJ2-4, with 14 positions matching TRBD2. Germline values: CDR1 SGDLS, CDR2 YYNGEE. V lost 3 bases to trimming and J lost 9 bases; unmatched junction nucleotides: 14. This CDR3 is 18 amino acids long.